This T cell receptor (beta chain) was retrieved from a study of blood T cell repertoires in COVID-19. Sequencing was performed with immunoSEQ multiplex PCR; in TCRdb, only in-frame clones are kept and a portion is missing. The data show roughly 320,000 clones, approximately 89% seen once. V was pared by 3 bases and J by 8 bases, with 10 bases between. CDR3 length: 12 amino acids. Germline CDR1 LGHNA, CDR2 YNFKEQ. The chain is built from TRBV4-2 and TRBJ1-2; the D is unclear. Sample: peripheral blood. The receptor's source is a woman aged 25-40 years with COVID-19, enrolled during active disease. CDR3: CASSQSLYGYTF. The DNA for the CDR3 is TGTGCCAGCAGCCAGAGTCTCTACGGCTACACCTTC.